This record covers a single TCR beta chain. What it binds is unknown. PCR was performed a second time for about 7 to 11 cycles using a sample-barcoded 5' primer and a J-beta primer mix. TCRdb independently ran MiXCR on the 5' RACE reads; one entry per CDR3 protein. The sample carries about 780,000 distinct CDR3 sequences, around a quarter recorded once. Aged roughly 6 to 100, donors were systemically healthy Caucasians from Russia. Germline values: CDR1 LNHNV, CDR2 YYDKDF (reference sequence). CDR3 length: 19 residues. Unmatched junction bases numbered 14, after V lost 0 bases and J lost 1 base. The data stem from a study of blood T cells in healthy people across ages. Findings and limits, study-wide: The fall in TCR beta diversity per million T cells was roughly linear with age. Estimated diversity, derived from one million T cells, was regarded as an underestimate.

This same sample was also taken into another study, of T cells of mothers and their children. From that study: RNA that had been extracted went wholly into cDNA synthesis, at around 1.6 ug per 15 ul.

This TCR was sampled from a boy younger than 18 in good health. The sequenced material came from blood. The chain has TRBV15 and TRBJ2-5, with 7 positions matching TRBD1. The CDR3 loop reads CATSRDAGRGQWPQETQYF. The CDR3 DNA follows: TGTGCCACCAGCAGAGATGCGGGCCGGGGACAGTGGCCCCAAGAGACCCAGTACTTC.